Listed here are 9 T cell receptor beta chains from one sample, sequenced in a study of CD4+ T cells in melanoma. TCRdb keeps only in-frame clones here, not all; method: immunoSEQ multiplex PCR. The profile shows about 110,000 clones, 92% of them singletons. Material: peripheral blood. The receptors were gathered from a human donor with melanoma.

The chain carries TRBV6-5 and TRBJ1-2; D remains unclear. Germline V gene data show CDR1 as MNHEY and CDR2 as SVGAGI. V was shortened by 5 bases and J by 3 bases, with 7 bases between the two germline ends. The CDR3 is made up of 12 amino acids. CDR3 amino acids: CASSPRDYGYTF. CDR3 sequence (DNA): TGTGCCAGCAGTCCTAGGGACTATGGCTACACCTTC.

The chain carries TRBV25-1 and TRBJ1-2; D unresolved. Trimming took off 3 bases at V and 1 base at J, with 9 bases between the two ends. From germline, CDR1 is MGHDK and CDR2 SYGVNS. This CDR3 contains 14 residues. The CDR3 nucleotides read TGTGCCAGCAGTGATCACAAGGATAACTATGGCTACACCTTC. It yields the protein CASSDHKDNYGYTF.

The chain combines TRBV6-4 with TRBJ2-3; unclear D gene. Germline V gene data show CDR1 as MRHNA and CDR2 as SNTAGT. V was shortened by 4 bases and J by 0 bases, with 5 bases between the two germline ends. The CDR3 runs to 13 residues. Written as DNA, the CDR3 is TGTGCCAGCAGTGTTGGGAGCACAGATACGCAGTATTTT. It yields the protein CASSVGSTDTQYF.

The genes are TRBV5-4 and TRBJ2-2; D is uncertain. The CDR3 has 13 residues. V shed 0 bases and J shed 7 bases, with 7 bases lying between them. Per germline, CDR1 SGHNT and CDR2 YYREEE (reference sequence). In DNA form, the CDR3 reads TGTGCCAGCAGCTTGGACTTCGGCGGGGAGCTGTTTTTT. Protein: CASSLDFGGELFF.

This clone was seen only once. The chain employs TRBV5-1 and TRBJ2-2; 7 positions match TRBD2. CDR1 SGHRS and CDR2 YFSETQ come from the germline V gene. The CDR3 is made up of 15 amino acids. After removal of 3 bases from V and 5 bases from J, the junction contained 7 bases not matched to a gene. Written as DNA, the CDR3 is TGCGCCAGCAGCTCCGGGGGGACCCCAACCGGGGAGCTGTTTTTT. Amino acid sequence: CASSSGGTPTGELFF.

The rearrangement links TRBV7-3 to TRBJ2-7; D ambiguous. Trimming shortened V by 5 bases and J by 3 bases, and 11 bases separated the two germline ends. CDR3 length: 13 amino acids. The germline gives CDR1 SGHTA, CDR2 FQGTGA. The CDR3 DNA sequence: TGTGCCAGCAGCCTCGCAACGGGCTACGAGCAGTACTTC. It codes for CASSLATGYEQYF. The whole variable domain, filled in from reference TRBV7-3 and TRBJ2-7, reads GAGVSQTPSNKVTEKGKYVELRCDPISGHTALYWYRQSLGQGPEFLIYFQGTGAADDSGLPNDRFFAVRPEGSVSTLKIQRTERGDSAVYLCASSLATGYEQYFGPGTRLTVT.

The chain recombines TRBV5-1 with TRBJ1-6, with D uncertain. The V end lost 0 bases, the J end lost 10 bases, and 11 bases lay between the germline ends. CDR1 and CDR2 from the germline V gene are SGHRS and YFSETQ. CDR3 length equals 14 residues. CDR3 DNA: TGCGCCAGCAGCTTGGGAATCCTCCGGTCACCCCTCCACTTT. Amino acids: CASSLGILRSPLHF.

The chain is built from TRBV7-3 and TRBJ2-1; D may correspond to TRBD1 or TRBD2 (6 bases each). Looked up from germline, CDR1 is SGHTA and CDR2 is FQGTGA. The CDR3 has 17 amino acids. Trimming pared 4 bases from V and 0 bases from J, leaving 16 bases between. CDR3 loop: CASSSGAGGPSYNEQFF. CDR3 DNA sequence: TGTGCCAGCAGCTCGGGGGCTGGCGGGCCCTCCTACAATGAGCAGTTCTTC.

This clone appeared once. The gene calls are TRBV4-2 and TRBJ2-5; TRBD2 matches 7 bases. Germline-derived CDR1 and CDR2 are LGHNA and YNFKEQ. The CDR3 sequence is 17 residues long. Trimming took 0 bases from V and 5 from J; bases not matched to a gene: 12. The CDR3 coding sequence is TGTGCCAGCAGCCAAGAAGGGGCAGCGGGGTGGAGTGAGACCCAGTACTTC. Amino acids: CASSQEGAAGWSETQYF.